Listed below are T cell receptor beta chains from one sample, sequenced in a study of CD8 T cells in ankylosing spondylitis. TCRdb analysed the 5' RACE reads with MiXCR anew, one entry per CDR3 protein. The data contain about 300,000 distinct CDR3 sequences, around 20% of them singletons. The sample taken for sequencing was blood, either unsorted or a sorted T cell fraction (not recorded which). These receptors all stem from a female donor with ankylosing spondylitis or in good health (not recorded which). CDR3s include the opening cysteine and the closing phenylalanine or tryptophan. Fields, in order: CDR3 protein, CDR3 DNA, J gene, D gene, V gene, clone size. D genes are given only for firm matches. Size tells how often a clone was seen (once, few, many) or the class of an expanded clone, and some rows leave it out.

cdr3_aa: CATSRDPAATYEQYF
cdr3_nt: TGTGCCACCAGCAGAGACCCTGCCGCCACCTACGAGCAGTACTTC
j_call: TRBJ2-7
d_call: .
v_call: TRBV15
clone_size: few

cdr3_aa: CSAGLGSDSETQYF
cdr3_nt: TGCAGTGCTGGCCTGGGTAGCGATAGTGAGACCCAGTACTTC
j_call: TRBJ2-5
d_call: .
v_call: TRBV20-1
clone_size: many

cdr3_aa: CASSRLSNTGELFF
cdr3_nt: TGTGCCAGCAGCCGGCTTTCGAACACCGGGGAGCTGTTTTTT
j_call: TRBJ2-2
d_call: .
v_call: TRBV11-3
clone_size: .

cdr3_aa: CASSPPTVGVGYGYTF
cdr3_nt: TGTGCCAGCAGCCCTCCGACAGTGGGTGTTGGCTATGGCTACACCTTC
j_call: TRBJ1-2
d_call: .
v_call: TRBV9
clone_size: many

cdr3_aa: CASSVILRGRSGELFF
cdr3_nt: TGCGCCAGCAGCGTAATCCTCAGGGGGCGTAGCGGGGAGCTGTTTTTT
j_call: TRBJ2-2
d_call: TRBD1
v_call: TRBV5-1
clone_size: few

cdr3_aa: CASSTRRVEQFF
cdr3_nt: TGTGCCAGCAGTACCCGCCGGGTAGAGCAGTTCTTC
j_call: TRBJ2-1
d_call: .
v_call: TRBV12-3/TRBV12-4
clone_size: .

cdr3_aa: CASSLLAGFYNEQFF
cdr3_nt: TGTGCCAGCAGCTTACTAGCGGGCTTCTACAATGAGCAGTTCTTC
j_call: TRBJ2-1
d_call: TRBD2
v_call: TRBV6-5
clone_size: .

cdr3_aa: CAFSSRGGQGASRANVLTF
cdr3_nt: TGTGCCTTCAGTTCTCGAGGGGGACAGGGGGCTTCGAGGGCCAACGTCCTGACTTTC
j_call: TRBJ2-6
d_call: TRBD1
v_call: TRBV12-3/TRBV12-4
clone_size: .

cdr3_aa: CSANRFFPSTSGRMEQYF
cdr3_nt: TGCAGTGCCAACCGCTTTTTCCCCTCGACTAGCGGGAGAATGGAGCAGTACTTC
j_call: TRBJ2-7
d_call: TRBD2
v_call: TRBV20-1
clone_size: few

cdr3_aa: CASNLAGPYEQYF
cdr3_nt: TGTGCCAGCAACCTCGCAGGGCCCTACGAGCAGTACTTC
j_call: TRBJ2-7
d_call: .
v_call: TRBV5-6
clone_size: .

cdr3_aa: CSAAFRQYYNEQFF
cdr3_nt: TGCAGTGCAGCATTCCGGCAATACTACAATGAGCAGTTCTTC
j_call: TRBJ2-1
d_call: .
v_call: TRBV20-1
clone_size: .

cdr3_aa: CASRLGVPGAILETQYF
cdr3_nt: TGTGCAAGTCGCTTAGGTGTTCCGGGGGCGATATTGGAGACCCAGTACTTC
j_call: TRBJ2-5
d_call: .
v_call: TRBV12-2
clone_size: few

cdr3_aa: CASSWDRGEKLFF
cdr3_nt: TGTGCCAGCAGTTGGGACAGGGGAGAGAAACTGTTTTTT
j_call: TRBJ1-4
d_call: TRBD1
v_call: TRBV28
clone_size: few

cdr3_aa: CSAIGLLGELFF
cdr3_nt: TGCAGTGCTATTGGCCTTCTCGGGGAGCTGTTTTTT
j_call: TRBJ2-2
d_call: .
v_call: TRBV20-1
clone_size: few

cdr3_aa: CASGRDHQETQYF
cdr3_nt: TGTGCCAGCGGCAGGGACCACCAAGAGACCCAGTACTTC
j_call: TRBJ2-5
d_call: .
v_call: TRBV12-3/TRBV12-4
clone_size: .

cdr3_aa: CASGENTIYF
cdr3_nt: TGTGCCAGCGGGGAAAACACCATATATTTT
j_call: TRBJ1-3
d_call: .
v_call: TRBV12-3/TRBV12-4
clone_size: .

cdr3_aa: CSARVPGGDEQFF
cdr3_nt: TGCAGTGCTAGAGTACCGGGGGGGGATGAGCAGTTCTTC
j_call: TRBJ2-1
d_call: TRBD2
v_call: TRBV20-1
clone_size: .

cdr3_aa: CASSSGRRNEQYF
cdr3_nt: TGTGCCAGCAGTAGCGGGAGGAGAAATGAGCAGTACTTC
j_call: TRBJ2-7
d_call: TRBD2
v_call: TRBV12-3/TRBV12-4
clone_size: many

cdr3_aa: CASSLYLAGTDTQYF
cdr3_nt: TGTGCCAGCAGCTTGTATCTAGCGGGCACAGATACGCAGTATTTT
j_call: TRBJ2-3
d_call: TRBD2
v_call: TRBV5-6
clone_size: .

cdr3_aa: CASSERTSYNEQFF
cdr3_nt: TGTGCCAGCAGTGAACGGACCTCCTACAATGAGCAGTTCTTC
j_call: TRBJ2-1
d_call: .
v_call: TRBV25-1
clone_size: .

cdr3_aa: CASSNGPSYEQYF
cdr3_nt: TGTGCCAGCAGCAACGGGCCATCCTACGAGCAGTACTTC
j_call: TRBJ2-7
d_call: .
v_call: TRBV7-8
clone_size: .

cdr3_aa: CASMRTYNEQFF
cdr3_nt: TGTGCCAGCATGCGAACCTACAATGAGCAGTTCTTC
j_call: TRBJ2-1
d_call: .
v_call: TRBV12-3/TRBV12-4
clone_size: few

cdr3_aa: CASSHGPDSSTRDKQYF
cdr3_nt: TGTGCCAGCAGCCACGGACCGGACTCGAGCACGAGAGATAAGCAGTATTTT
j_call: TRBJ2-3
d_call: .
v_call: TRBV4-2
clone_size: many

cdr3_aa: CASSPGSGRFDEQYF
cdr3_nt: TGCGCCAGCAGCCCGGGGAGCGGGAGGTTCGACGAGCAGTACTTC
j_call: TRBJ2-7
d_call: TRBD2
v_call: TRBV5-1
clone_size: .

cdr3_aa: CATTGHRDTQYF
cdr3_nt: TGTGCCACCACAGGCCATCGGGATACGCAGTATTTT
j_call: TRBJ2-3
d_call: .
v_call: TRBV15
clone_size: .

cdr3_aa: CASSPSLRELFF
cdr3_nt: TGTGCCAGCAGCCCCAGCCTCCGGGAGCTGTTTTTT
j_call: TRBJ2-2
d_call: .
v_call: TRBV12-3/TRBV12-4
clone_size: .

cdr3_aa: CASNARDLLFTDTQYF
cdr3_nt: TGTGCCAGCAACGCCCGGGACCTTCTATTCACAGATACGCAGTATTTT
j_call: TRBJ2-3
d_call: .
v_call: TRBV9
clone_size: few

cdr3_aa: CASSLLAASYEQYF
cdr3_nt: TGTGCCAGCAGCTTACTAGCGGCCTCCTACGAGCAGTACTTC
j_call: TRBJ2-7
d_call: TRBD2
v_call: TRBV7-2
clone_size: few

cdr3_aa: CASSRTSHEQFF
cdr3_nt: TGTGCCAGCAGTCGGACTAGCCATGAGCAGTTCTTC
j_call: TRBJ2-1
d_call: TRBD2
v_call: TRBV6-5
clone_size: many

cdr3_aa: CASSVDSRNQPQHF
cdr3_nt: TGTGCCAGCAGCGTAGACAGCAGAAATCAGCCCCAGCATTTT
j_call: TRBJ1-5
d_call: .
v_call: TRBV9
clone_size: .

cdr3_aa: CASSYEGTGVTEAFF
cdr3_nt: TGTGCCAGCAGTTACGAAGGGACAGGGGTCACTGAAGCTTTCTTT
j_call: TRBJ1-1
d_call: TRBD1
v_call: TRBV6-5
clone_size: .

cdr3_aa: CASSLVFSNQPQHF
cdr3_nt: TGTGCCAGCAGCTTGGTTTTCAGCAATCAGCCCCAGCATTTT
j_call: TRBJ1-5
d_call: .
v_call: TRBV5-8
clone_size: few

cdr3_aa: CAISESNYGYTF
cdr3_nt: TGTGCCATCAGTGAGTCGAACTATGGCTACACCTTC
j_call: TRBJ1-2
d_call: .
v_call: TRBV10-3
clone_size: few

cdr3_aa: CASSDRDSGNTIYF
cdr3_nt: TGTGCCAGCAGCGACCGGGACAGTGGGAACACCATATATTTT
j_call: TRBJ1-3
d_call: TRBD1
v_call: TRBV11-3
clone_size: .

cdr3_aa: CSVSGEGAGEQYF
cdr3_nt: TGCAGCGTCTCCGGTGAGGGGGCGGGCGAGCAGTACTTC
j_call: TRBJ2-7
d_call: TRBD1
v_call: TRBV29-1
clone_size: many

cdr3_aa: CSVSSSGRSDEQFF
cdr3_nt: TGCAGCGTTTCCTCTAGCGGGAGAAGCGATGAGCAGTTCTTC
j_call: TRBJ2-1
d_call: TRBD2
v_call: TRBV29-1
clone_size: many

cdr3_aa: CSASNRDSRLAGNEQFF
cdr3_nt: TGCAGTGCTAGTAACCGGGACAGCCGACTAGCGGGCAATGAGCAGTTCTTC
j_call: TRBJ2-1
d_call: TRBD2
v_call: TRBV20-1
clone_size: few